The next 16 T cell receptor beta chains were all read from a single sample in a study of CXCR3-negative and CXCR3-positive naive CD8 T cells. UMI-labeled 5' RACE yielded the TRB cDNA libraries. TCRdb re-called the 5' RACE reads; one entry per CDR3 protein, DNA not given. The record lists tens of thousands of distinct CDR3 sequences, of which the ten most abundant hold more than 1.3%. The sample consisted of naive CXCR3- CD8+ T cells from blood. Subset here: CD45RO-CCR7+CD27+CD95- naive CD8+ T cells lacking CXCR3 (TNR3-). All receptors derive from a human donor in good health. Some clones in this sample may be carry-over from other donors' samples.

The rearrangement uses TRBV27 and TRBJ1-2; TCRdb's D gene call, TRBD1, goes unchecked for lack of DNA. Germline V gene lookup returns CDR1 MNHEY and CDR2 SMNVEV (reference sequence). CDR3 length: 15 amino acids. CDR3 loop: CASSFDRGIPYGYTF.

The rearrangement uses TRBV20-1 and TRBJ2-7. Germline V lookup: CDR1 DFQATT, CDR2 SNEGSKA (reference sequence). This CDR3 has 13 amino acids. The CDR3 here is CSARDLDYYEQYF.

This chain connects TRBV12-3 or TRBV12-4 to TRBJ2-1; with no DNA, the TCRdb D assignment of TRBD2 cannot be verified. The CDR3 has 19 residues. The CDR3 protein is CASSSKGLAGARSYNEQFF.

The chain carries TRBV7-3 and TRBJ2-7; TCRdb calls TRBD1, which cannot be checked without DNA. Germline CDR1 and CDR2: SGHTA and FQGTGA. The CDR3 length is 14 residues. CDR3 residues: CASSLDGGGYEQYF.

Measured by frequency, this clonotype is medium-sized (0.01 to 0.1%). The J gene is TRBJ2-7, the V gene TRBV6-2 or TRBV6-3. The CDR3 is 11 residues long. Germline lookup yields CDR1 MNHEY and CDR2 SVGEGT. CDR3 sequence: CASSYSDEQYF.

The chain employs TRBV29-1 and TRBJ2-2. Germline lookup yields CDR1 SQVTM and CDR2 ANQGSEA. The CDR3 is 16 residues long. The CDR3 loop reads CSAVSGFDVFTGELFF.

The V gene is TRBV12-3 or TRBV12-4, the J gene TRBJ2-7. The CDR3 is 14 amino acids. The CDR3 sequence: CASSFELYIYEQYF.

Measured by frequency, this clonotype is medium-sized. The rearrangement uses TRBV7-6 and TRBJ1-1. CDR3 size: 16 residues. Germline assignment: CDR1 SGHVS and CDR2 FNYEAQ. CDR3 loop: CASSYSNRVMNTEAFF.

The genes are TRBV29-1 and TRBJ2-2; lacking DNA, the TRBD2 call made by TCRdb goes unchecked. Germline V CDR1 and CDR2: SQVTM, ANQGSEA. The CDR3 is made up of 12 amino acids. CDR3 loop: CSVQSGIGELFF.

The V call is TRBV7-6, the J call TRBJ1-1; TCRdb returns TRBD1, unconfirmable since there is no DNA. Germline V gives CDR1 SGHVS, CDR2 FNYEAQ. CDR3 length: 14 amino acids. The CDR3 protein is CASKNRGADTEAFF.

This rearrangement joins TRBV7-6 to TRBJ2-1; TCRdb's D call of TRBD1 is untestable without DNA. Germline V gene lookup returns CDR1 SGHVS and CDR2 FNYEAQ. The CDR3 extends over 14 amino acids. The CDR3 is CASSLGGIGNEQFF.

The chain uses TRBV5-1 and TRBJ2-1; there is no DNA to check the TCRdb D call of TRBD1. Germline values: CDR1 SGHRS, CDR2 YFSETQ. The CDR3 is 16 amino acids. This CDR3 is CASSLRDREYLDEQFF.

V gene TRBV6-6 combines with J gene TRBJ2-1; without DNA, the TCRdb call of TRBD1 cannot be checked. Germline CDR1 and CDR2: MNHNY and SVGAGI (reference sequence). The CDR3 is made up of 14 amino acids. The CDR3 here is CASSHWDRLNEQFF.

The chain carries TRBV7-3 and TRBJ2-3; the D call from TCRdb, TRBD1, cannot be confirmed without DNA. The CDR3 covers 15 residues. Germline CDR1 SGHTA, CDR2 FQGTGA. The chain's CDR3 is CASSLAGTYTDTQYF.

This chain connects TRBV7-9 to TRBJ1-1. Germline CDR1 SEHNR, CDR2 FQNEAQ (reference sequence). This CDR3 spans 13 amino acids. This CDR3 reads CASSFDMNTEAFF.

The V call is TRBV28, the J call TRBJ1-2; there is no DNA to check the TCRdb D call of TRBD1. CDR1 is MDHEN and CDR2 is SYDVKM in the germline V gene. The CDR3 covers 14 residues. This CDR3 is CASSFGGPGDGYTF.